This entry lists 3 T cell receptor beta chains sequenced from one sample in a study of radiotherapy plus CTLA-4 blockade in lung cancer. TCRdb's copy holds only in-frame clones and misses some; the assay was immunoSEQ multiplex PCR. The repertoire has over 100,000 clones, about 80% of them found once; the top ten carry less than 4%. Sequences were derived from peripheral blood, sampled from a patient treated with radiotherapy plus ipilimumab. These receptors were obtained from a human donor with non-small cell lung cancer that progressed on radiotherapy plus ipilimumab. Some clones in this sample may be carry-over from other donors' samples.

The rearrangement uses TRBV19 and TRBJ2-3; D unclear. This CDR3 contains 13 residues. The V and J ends lost 6 bases and 2 bases respectively, with 9 bases between them. In germline, CDR1 is LNHDA, CDR2 SQIVND (reference sequence). In DNA, the CDR3 is TGTGCCAGTAGCGGGTTGGCCACAGATACGCAGTATTTT. Translating gives CASSGLATDTQYF. Full variable domain (rest looked up from reference TRBV19 and TRBJ2-3): DGGITQSPKYLFRKEGQNVTLSCEQNLNHDAMYWYRQDPGQGLRLIYYSQIVNDFQKGDIAEGYSVSREKKESFPLTVTSAQKNPTAFYLCASSGLATDTQYFGPGTRLTVL.

In its sample, this clone was seen a few times. The chain recombines TRBV19 with TRBJ2-7, with a weak D call TRBD2 (6 bases). CDR1 is LNHDA and CDR2 is SQIVND in the germline V gene (reference sequence). CDR3 size: 17 residues. V lost 6 bases to trimming and J lost 0 bases, with 21 bases between them. CDR3 sequence: CASSADGPSGVSYEQYF. The CDR3 region has the DNA TGTGCCAGTAGCGCCGACGGTCCTTCGGGGGTCTCCTACGAGCAGTACTTC.

This sequence joins TRBV5-5 and TRBJ1-5; D may be TRBD1 (5 bases). The CDR3 sequence is 15 residues long. Germline CDR1 is SGHKS and CDR2 is YYEKEE (reference sequence). Trimming removed 6 bases from V and 6 bases from J, with 19 bases in between. The CDR3 DNA reads TGTGCCAGCAATCAGGGCATCCAACTAGGTCAGCCCCAGCATTTT. This translates into CASNQGIQLGQPQHF.